A single sample is the source of the 23 T cell receptor beta chains below, sequenced in a study of cytomegalovirus exposure and HLA in healthy donors. 60 Vbeta and 13 Jbeta primers were used in PCR. Repertoires were generated with immunoSEQ multiplex PCR, while TCRdb's copy carries only in-frame clones and drops some. Seen here are more than 95,000 clones, about 80% observed once, and the top ten hold roughly 9%. The sample comprised PBMCs. These receptors all stem from a woman aged 50 to 60 in good health and CMV-seropositive.

The rearrangement joins TRBV6-5 to TRBJ2-7; no reliable D call. The CDR3 spans 14 residues. V was shortened by 7 bases and J by 3 bases, with 16 bases between the two germline ends. Germline V gene sequence: CDR1 MNHEY, CDR2 SVGAGI. The CDR3: CASTLPRLIYEQYF. The CDR3 nucleotides read TGTGCCAGCACATTGCCCAGGCTAATCTACGAGCAGTACTTC.

This clone was recorded once. The chain has TRBV13 and TRBJ2-7, with 12 bases aligning to TRBD2. Per germline, CDR1 PRHDT and CDR2 FYEKMQ (reference sequence). V dropped 5 bases and J dropped 5; count of bases not matched to a gene: 7. The CDR3 length is 15 residues. Here the CDR3 reads CASSGGLAGGDEQYF. The CDR3 nucleotides are TGTGCCAGCAGCGGGGGCCTAGCGGGGGGGGACGAGCAGTACTTC.

This chain joins TRBV5-1 and TRBJ1-5; D unclear. Germline loops: CDR1 SGHRS, CDR2 YFSETQ. This CDR3 has 14 residues. Trimming cost V 0 bases and J 3 bases, with 7 bases left between them. The CDR3 nucleotides read TGCGCCAGCAGCTTGGGGCAGGCCAATCAGCCCCAGCATTTT. This translates into CASSLGQANQPQHF.

The chain recombines TRBV15 with TRBJ2-1, with 9 positions matching TRBD2. Germline-derived CDR1 and CDR2 are LNHNV and YYDKDF (reference sequence). V shed 3 bases and J 4 bases; nucleotides not matched to a gene: 10. CDR3 length: 17 residues. Here the CDR3 DNA reads TGTGCCACCAGCAGGATGGGGGGGCGGGGGGGATACAATGAGCAGTTCTTC. As protein: CATSRMGGRGGYNEQFF.

V usage is TRBV19 and J usage is TRBJ2-2; D may be TRBD1 (6 bases). V was clipped by 0 bases and J by 3 bases, with 11 bases between them. The V gene's germline CDR1 is LNHDA and CDR2 SQIVND (reference sequence). This CDR3 has 16 amino acids. This CDR3 reads CASSIEGRGYTGELFF. The CDR3 nucleotides read TGTGCCAGTAGTATAGAAGGCAGGGGCTACACCGGGGAGCTGTTTTTT.

The chain couples TRBV11-2 to TRBJ1-4; maybe TRBD1 (5 bases). Germline lookup yields CDR1 SGHAT and CDR2 FQNNGV. The CDR3 covers 13 residues. The CDR3: CAWGRWEGEKLFF. The CDR3 DNA reads TGTGCTTGGGGGAGATGGGAGGGAGAAAAACTGTTTTTT.

The rearrangement links TRBV4-2 to TRBJ2-2, with 9 bases matching TRBD1. Germline values: CDR1 LGHNA, CDR2 YNFKEQ. Unmatched junction bases numbered 14, after V lost 3 bases and J lost 6 bases. This CDR3 is 18 amino acids long. CDR3 amino acids: CASSQQSWDRAGAGELFF. The CDR3 DNA reads TGTGCCAGCAGCCAGCAGTCCTGGGACAGGGCAGGCGCCGGGGAGCTGTTTTTT.

The rearrangement links TRBV10-3 to TRBJ2-7, with 7 nucleotides matching TRBD2. This CDR3 spans 13 amino acids. Germline V lookup: CDR1 ENHRY, CDR2 SYGVKD. Losses at the gene ends were 8 bases for V and 2 bases for J; bases not matched to a gene: 6. The CDR3 DNA reads TGTGCCATCGGGCTAGCGGCCCCCTACGAGCAGTACTTC. This encodes CAIGLAAPYEQYF.

Only a few counts were recorded for this clone. The V and J genes are TRBV19 and TRBJ1-5; D unresolved. Germline V gene data show CDR1 as LNHDA and CDR2 as SQIVND (reference sequence). V gave up 7 bases and J gave up 5 bases, with 12 bases separating them. CDR3 length: 13 residues. CDR3 sequence reads: CASTEERDQPQHF. The CDR3 nucleotides are TGTGCCAGTACCGAGGAGAGGGATCAGCCCCAGCATTTT. The variable domain in full, completed from reference TRBV19 and TRBJ1-5, reads DGGITQSPKYLFRKEGQNVTLSCEQNLNHDAMYWYRQDPGQGLRLIYYSQIVNDFQKGDIAEGYSVSREKKESFPLTVTSAQKNPTAFYLCASTEERDQPQHFGDGTRLSIL.

This rearrangement joins TRBV6-5 to TRBJ2-2, with D possibly TRBD1 on 6 matching bases. This CDR3 has 14 residues. The germline V and J ends were trimmed by 10 bases and 2 bases, with 14 bases remaining between them. The V gene's germline CDR1 is MNHEY and CDR2 SVGAGI. DNA for the CDR3: TGTGCCATTTCGGACAGACCTAACACCGGGGAGCTGTTTTTT. It specifies CAISDRPNTGELFF.

The chain carries TRBV5-4 and TRBJ2-7, with D possibly being TRBD1 (5 bases). From germline, CDR1 is SGHNT and CDR2 YYREEE (reference sequence). CDR3 length: 13 amino acids. Trimming took off 0 bases at V and 5 bases at J, with 9 bases between the two ends. CDR3: CASSLVAGNEQYF. The CDR3 coding sequence is TGTGCCAGCAGCTTGGTGGCAGGGAACGAGCAGTACTTC.

V gene TRBV27 combines with J gene TRBJ2-1; 10 positions match TRBD2. J gave up 6 bases and V 2 bases, and 4 bases lay outside the gene matches. This CDR3 region has 15 residues. The germline V gene encodes CDR1 MNHEY and CDR2 SMNVEV (reference sequence). For the CDR3, the DNA is TGTGCCAGCAGTTTAGAGGGACTAGCGAGCAATGAGCAGTTCTTC. It specifies CASSLEGLASNEQFF.

The V and J genes are TRBV11-2 and TRBJ1-1; D is unclear. This CDR3 is 15 amino acids long. The V gene's germline CDR1 is SGHAT and CDR2 FQNNGV. The V and J ends lost 7 bases and 4 bases respectively, with 19 bases between them. The chain's CDR3 is CASTPPGRWATEAFF. CDR3 DNA: TGTGCCAGCACCCCCCCTGGGCGTTGGGCCACTGAAGCTTTCTTT.

The chain links TRBV5-1 to TRBJ1-6; TRBD1 aligns across 7 bases. V lost 0 bases to trimming and J lost 5 bases; unmatched junction nucleotides: 5. The CDR3 sequence is 16 residues long. Germline lookup yields CDR1 SGHRS and CDR2 YFSETQ. DNA of the CDR3: TGCGCCAGCAGCTTGGTTCCAGGGGGAGATAATTCACCCCTCCACTTT. Translation gives CASSLVPGGDNSPLHF.

The V and J genes are TRBV19 and TRBJ1-1, with D unclear. V was pared by 3 bases and J by 5 bases, with 13 bases between. The CDR3 spans 14 residues. The germline gives CDR1 LNHDA, CDR2 SQIVND (reference sequence). DNA of the CDR3: TGTGCCAGTAGTATCGGGGAGAGGAGGACTGAAGCTTTCTTT. Translation gives CASSIGERRTEAFF.

This chain uses TRBV5-1 with TRBJ1-2; TRBD1 agrees at 7 bases. Germline CDR1 is SGHRS and CDR2 is YFSETQ. The junction had 1 base not matched to a gene; V was cut back by 2 bases and J by 3 bases. This CDR3 spans 13 amino acids. The CDR3: CASSFGQDYGYTF. DNA for the CDR3: TGCGCCAGCAGCTTCGGACAGGACTATGGCTACACCTTC. Full variable domain (missing parts from reference TRBV5-1 and TRBJ1-2): KAGVTQTPRYLIKTRGQQVTLSCSPISGHRSVSWYQQTPGQGLQFLFEYFSETQRNKGNFPGRFSGRQFSNSRSEMNVSTLELGDSALYLCASSFGQDYGYTFGSGTRLTVV.

This chain's CDR3 is CSVEDGGQDTQYF. The CDR3 DNA reads as TGCAGCGTTGAAGATGGAGGGCAAGATACGCAGTATTTT. The J gene is TRBJ2-3, the V gene TRBV29-1; maybe TRBD2 (6 bases). CDR1 is SQVTM, CDR2 ANQGSEA, per germline. The V and J ends lost 0 bases and 5 bases respectively, with 9 bases between them. This CDR3 contains 13 residues.

The table lists this clone with a count of one. The rearrangement joins TRBV5-1 to TRBJ2-7; TRBD1 aligns across 9 bases. This CDR3 is built from 15 residues. In germline, CDR1 is SGHRS, CDR2 YFSETQ. V dropped 3 bases and J dropped 0; count of bases not matched to a gene: 4. CDR3 sequence (DNA): TGCGCCAGCAGCTATGGACAGGGGCACTCCTACGAGCAGTACTTC. It is translated as CASSYGQGHSYEQYF.

CDR3 nucleotide sequence: TGTGCCAGCTCCCCCACCACCGACTATAGGATAAACACTGAAGCTTTCTTT. It encodes CASSPTTDYRINTEAFF. The rearrangement links TRBV18 to TRBJ1-1; D is unresolved. V dropped 6 bases and J dropped 2 bases, with 22 bases sitting between them. The CDR3 is 17 residues long. From germline, CDR1 is KGHSH and CDR2 LQKENI.

V usage is TRBV18 and J usage is TRBJ2-3; D unclear. Trimming stripped 0 bases from V and 4 bases from J, with 5 bases between. The CDR3 is made up of 13 amino acids. Germline lookup yields CDR1 KGHSH and CDR2 LQKENI. The CDR3 loop is CASSPPSSDTQYF. The CDR3 DNA reads as TGTGCCAGCTCACCACCCAGTTCAGATACGCAGTATTTT.

The chain links TRBV7-6 to TRBJ1-1; 7 bases match TRBD1. There are 16 residues in the CDR3. The junction had 11 bases not matched to a gene; V was cut back by 5 bases and J by 2 bases. Germline values: CDR1 SGHVS, CDR2 FNYEAQ. The CDR3: CASSIGPGQINTEAFF. CDR3 DNA: TGTGCCAGCAGCATCGGTCCGGGACAGATCAACACTGAAGCTTTCTTT.

J is TRBJ2-7 and V is TRBV7-6; 8 bases map to TRBD2. CDR3 length: 15 amino acids. Per germline, CDR1 SGHVS and CDR2 FNYEAQ. Trimming at V came to 1 base and at J to 4 bases, leaving 6 bases not matched to a gene. Written as DNA, the CDR3 is TGTGCCAGCAGCTTAGAGATGGGCGGGAGGTACGAGCAGTACTTC. Protein: CASSLEMGGRYEQYF.

CDR3 in DNA: TGCAGCGCCCGGCCAGGGCGCTCCTACGAGCAGTACTTC. Protein sequence: CSARPGRSYEQYF. This chain joins TRBV29-1 and TRBJ2-7, with a tentative D call TRBD1 (5 bases). The V end lost 7 bases, the J end lost 0 bases, and 13 bases lay between the germline ends. The CDR3 sequence is 13 residues long. The germline CDR1 and CDR2 sequences are SQVTM and ANQGSEA.